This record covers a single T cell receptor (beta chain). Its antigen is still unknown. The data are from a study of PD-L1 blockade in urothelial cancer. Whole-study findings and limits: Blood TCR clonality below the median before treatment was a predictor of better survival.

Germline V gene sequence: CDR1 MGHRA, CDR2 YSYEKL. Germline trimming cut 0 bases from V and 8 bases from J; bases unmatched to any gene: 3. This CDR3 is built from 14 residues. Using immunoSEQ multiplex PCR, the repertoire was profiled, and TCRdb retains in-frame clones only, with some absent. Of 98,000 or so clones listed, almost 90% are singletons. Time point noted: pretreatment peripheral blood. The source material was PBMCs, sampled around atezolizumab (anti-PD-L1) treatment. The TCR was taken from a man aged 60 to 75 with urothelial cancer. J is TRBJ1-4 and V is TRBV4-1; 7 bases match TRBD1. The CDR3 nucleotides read TGCGCCAGCAGCCAAGAGGGCAGGGGGGAAAAACTGTTTTTT. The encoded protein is CASSQEGRGEKLFF.